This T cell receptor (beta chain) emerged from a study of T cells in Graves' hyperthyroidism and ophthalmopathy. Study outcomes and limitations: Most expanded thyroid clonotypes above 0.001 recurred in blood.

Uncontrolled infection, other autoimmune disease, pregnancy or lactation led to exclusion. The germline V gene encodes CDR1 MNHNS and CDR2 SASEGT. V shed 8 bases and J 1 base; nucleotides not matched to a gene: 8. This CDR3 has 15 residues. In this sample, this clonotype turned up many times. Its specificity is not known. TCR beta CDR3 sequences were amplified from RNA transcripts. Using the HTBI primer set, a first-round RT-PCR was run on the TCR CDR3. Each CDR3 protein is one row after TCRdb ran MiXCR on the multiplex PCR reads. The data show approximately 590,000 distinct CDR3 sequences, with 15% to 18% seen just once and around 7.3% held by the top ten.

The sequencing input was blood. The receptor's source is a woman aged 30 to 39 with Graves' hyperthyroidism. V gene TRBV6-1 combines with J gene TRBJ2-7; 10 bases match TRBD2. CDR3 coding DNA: TGTGCCAGCGAGGAGCGGACTAGCGGTTCCTACGAGCAGTACTTC. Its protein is CASEERTSGSYEQYF.